This TCR beta chain originates from a study of monozygotic twins with inflammatory bowel disease. Reanalyzing the 5' RACE reads, TCRdb keeps one entry per CDR3 protein, without DNA. This table lists about 300,000 distinct CDR3 sequences. This CDR3 is built from 14 residues. Sequenced: blood. This sequence joins TRBV12-3 or TRBV12-4 and TRBJ1-1; TCRdb outputs TRBD1, but without DNA this stays unchecked. The sequence was collected from a human donor with ulcerative colitis or Crohn's disease, or a healthy co-twin of an affected twin (not recorded which). The CDR3 reads CASSTGQGLSEAFF.